One and the same sample provided the 14 T cell receptor beta chains below, sequenced in a study of regulatory T cells in long-lasting Graves disease. CDR3 regions were amplified by Arm-PCR using iRepertoire HTBI primers to build TCR beta libraries. A single record per CDR3 protein comes from TCRdb applying MiXCR to the multiplex PCR reads. In the table there are 700,000 or so distinct CDR3 sequences, about 30% of which are singletons. Indicated time point: persistent/refractory GD, antithyroid drugs over 5 years with positive TRAb. Making the TCR library involved RNA that had been extracted from PBMCs. Sequencing used peripheral blood mononuclear cells (PBMCs), obtained when the disease was refractory, from a patient treated with antithyroid drugs. Receptor source: a female donor with Graves disease.

The J gene is TRBJ2-1, the V gene TRBV12-5; D uncertain. With 5 bases removed from V and 6 bases from J, the gap between germline ends came to 17 bases. The germline V gene has CDR1 LGHNT and CDR2 FRNRAP. The CDR3 has 15 residues. The CDR3 nucleotides are TGTGCTAGTGGTGCTAGGTCCCTCGATTTCAATGAGCAGTTCTTC. Protein sequence: CASGARSLDFNEQFF.

The sample holds a few counts of this clonotype. This chain links TRBV7-2 with TRBJ1-4; TRBD1 is a possible D gene (6 bases). Between the trimmed V and J ends, which lost 4 bases and 3 bases, there was a span of 18 bases. Germline values: CDR1 SGHTA, CDR2 FQGNSA. The CDR3 runs to 17 residues. The CDR3 loop is CASSSRRTGMSNEKLFF. CDR3 bases: TGTGCCAGCAGCTCGAGGCGTACAGGGATGTCTAATGAAAAACTGTTTTTT.

Turning to this clonotype: The junction shows a germline mismatch at one end, possibly a read error. This chain uses TRBV28 with TRBJ2-7; 9 nucleotides line up with TRBD1. From germline, CDR1 is MDHEN and CDR2 SYDVKM. This CDR3 has 13 residues. The CDR3 spells CVSSGTGPHEQYF. The CDR3, as DNA: TGTGTCAGCAGCGGGACAGGGCCCCACGAGCAGTACTTC.

The chain has TRBV6-4 and TRBJ2-7, with 10 positions matching TRBD1. The CDR3 covers 14 residues. The germline CDR1 and CDR2 sequences are MRHNA and SNTAGT. Germline trimming cut 5 bases from V and 5 bases from J; bases unmatched to any gene: 6. The CDR3 spells CASSIRDRGHEQYF. CDR3 sequence (DNA): TGTGCCAGCAGTATCCGGGACAGGGGACACGAGCAGTACTTC.

This chain uses TRBV19 with TRBJ1-2, with 7 bases identical to TRBD1. J lost 2 bases, V lost 5 bases, and 14 bases had no gene match. Looked up from germline, CDR1 is LNHDA and CDR2 is SQIVND (reference sequence). The CDR3 loop spans 17 amino acids. DNA for the CDR3: TGTGCCAGTAGTTCAGGCCCGGGACAGCCCTTCAACTATGGCTACACCTTC. This translates into CASSSGPGQPFNYGYTF.

The genes are TRBV11-3 and TRBJ1-2, with D possibly matching TRBD1 (5 bases). In germline, CDR1 is SGHNT, CDR2 YENEEA. Trimming shortened V by 5 bases and J by 6 bases, and 13 bases separated the two germline ends. CDR3 length: 13 amino acids. The CDR3 is CASSAHRRDGYTF. As DNA, the CDR3 is TGTGCCAGCAGCGCTCACAGGAGGGATGGCTACACCTTC.

This clonotype was seen repeatedly, ten times or more. The rearrangement joins TRBV29-1 to TRBJ1-2; TRBD1 aligns across 7 bases. The germline V gene has CDR1 SQVTM and CDR2 ANQGSEA. The CDR3 consists of 11 residues. Unmatched junction bases numbered 5, after V lost 5 bases and J lost 8 bases. CDR3 region: CSVSTGWGYTF. The CDR3 nucleotides read TGCAGCGTTTCGACAGGGTGGGGCTACACCTTC.

This clonotype occurred many times. Here the CDR3 reads CASSDRGETQYF. The CDR3 DNA sequence: TGTGCCAGCAGTGACAGGGGAGAGACCCAGTACTTC. The genes are TRBV6-1 and TRBJ2-5; tentatively, D is TRBD1 (6 bases). The CDR3 extends over 12 amino acids. V was pared by 3 bases and J by 4 bases, with 6 bases between. CDR1 MNHNS and CDR2 SASEGT come from the germline V gene.

The chain is built from TRBV6-2 or TRBV6-3 and TRBJ2-6, with 9 bases identical to TRBD1. The V segment lost 5 bases and the J segment 2 bases; nucleotides outside the gene matches: 10. The CDR3 length is 18 residues. Germline V gene data show CDR1 as MNHEY and CDR2 as SVGEGT. The CDR3 sequence is CASSLVGQGLAGANVLTF. For the CDR3, the DNA is TGTGCCAGCAGTCTCGTCGGACAGGGGTTAGCTGGGGCCAACGTCCTGACTTTC.

Comment on this clonotype: One junction end does not reproduce the germline sequence, and a read error may be involved. The chain has TRBV6-5 and TRBJ2-6; TRBD1 is a possible D gene (5 bases). Germline V gene data show CDR1 as MNHEY and CDR2 as SVGAGI. This CDR3 contains 18 residues. The CDR3 DNA is TGTGCCAGCAGTTACTCGGGCAGGGCGAGCTCTGGGGCCAACATCCTGACTTTC. Protein product: CASSYSGRASSGANILTF.

The V and J genes are TRBV9 and TRBJ1-2, with D perhaps matching TRBD1 (6 bases). From germline, CDR1 is SGDLS and CDR2 YYNGEE. Trimming took off 3 bases at V and 1 base at J, with 16 bases between the two ends. This CDR3 region has 16 residues. The CDR3 here is CASSAGTNPFNYGYTF. The CDR3 nucleotides read TGTGCCAGCAGCGCTGGGACAAATCCCTTTAACTATGGCTACACCTTC.

This clonotype showed up just a few times. The chain joins TRBV12-3 or TRBV12-4 to TRBJ1-2; 7 nucleotides align to TRBD1. The CDR3 extends over 12 amino acids. V lost 5 bases, J lost 9 bases, and 6 bases stayed unmatched. The CDR3 reads CASSSTGASYTF. The CDR3 DNA reads as TGTGCCAGCAGTAGTACAGGGGCGAGCTACACCTTC.

This clonotype was seen repeatedly, ten times or more. The rearrangement uses TRBV12-3 or TRBV12-4 and TRBJ1-5; D remains unclear. V was clipped by 3 bases and J by 5 bases, with 11 bases between them. The CDR3 length is 14 residues. Here the CDR3 reads CASSFAEVYQPQHF. The CDR3 nucleotides are TGTGCCAGCAGTTTTGCGGAGGTCTATCAGCCCCAGCATTTT.

The chain combines TRBV11-2 with TRBJ1-5; a weak D match, TRBD1 (6 bases). CDR3 length: 15 residues. Trimming left V 3 bases short and J 5 bases short, with 14 bases between. Germline loops: CDR1 SGHAT, CDR2 FQNNGV. CDR3 nucleotides: TGTGCCAGCAGCTTGGGGGGCCGCGTGGATCAGCCCCAGCATTTT. Translated, it gives CASSLGGRVDQPQHF.